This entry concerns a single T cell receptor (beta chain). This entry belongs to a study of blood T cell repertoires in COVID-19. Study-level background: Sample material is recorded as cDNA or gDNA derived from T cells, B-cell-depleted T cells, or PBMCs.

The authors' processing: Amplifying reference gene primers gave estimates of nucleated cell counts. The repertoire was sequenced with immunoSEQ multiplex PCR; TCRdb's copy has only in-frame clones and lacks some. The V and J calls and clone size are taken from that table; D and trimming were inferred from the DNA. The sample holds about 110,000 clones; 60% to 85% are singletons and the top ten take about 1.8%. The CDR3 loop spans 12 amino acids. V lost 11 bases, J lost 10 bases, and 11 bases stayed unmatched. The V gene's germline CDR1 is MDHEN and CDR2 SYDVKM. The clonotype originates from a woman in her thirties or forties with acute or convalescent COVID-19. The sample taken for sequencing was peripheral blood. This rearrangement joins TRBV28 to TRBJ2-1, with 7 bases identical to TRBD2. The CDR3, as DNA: TGTGCCCGACCTAGCGGAGTTTGGGAGCAGTTCTTC. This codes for CARPSGVWEQFF.